These T cell receptor beta chains were read from a single sample in a study of cytomegalovirus exposure and HLA in healthy donors. Profiled with immunoSEQ multiplex PCR; TCRdb holds only in-frame clones, not every one. The table shows about 97,000 clones, with approximately 82% occurring only once. Material: PBMCs. The receptors stem from a man in his forties in good health and CMV-seronegative. Each CDR3 is given without its conserved first and last residue. D genes are given only for firm matches.

CDR3 protein	J gene	D gene	V gene
ASSATLQGTLGGYT	TRBJ1-2	TRBD1	TRBV5-8
ASSFVGATDTIY	TRBJ1-3	-	TRBV28
ASSEFVGGRGEQF	TRBJ2-1	-	TRBV2
ASSSTGTGLDYEQY	TRBJ2-7	TRBD1	TRBV11-1
SVVAGTGNTGELF	TRBJ2-2	TRBD1	TRBV29-1
ASSIVGDLYEQF	TRBJ2-1	-	TRBV19
ASSPPSGGPYNEQF	TRBJ2-1	TRBD2	TRBV13
ASSEALQVMNTEAF	TRBJ1-1	-	TRBV6-1
ASSRETGGATGTQY	TRBJ2-3	-	TRBV18
ASSVMWRNTEAF	TRBJ1-1	-	TRBV9
ASSEGGTVYSPLH	TRBJ1-6	TRBD1	TRBV6-1
ASRGGYEQY	TRBJ2-7	-	TRBV19
ASSARTGDTDTQY	TRBJ2-3	TRBD1	TRBV9
ASSSGQGRNQPQH	TRBJ1-5	TRBD1	TRBV5-6
ASSQELAEHIQY	TRBJ2-4	-	TRBV4-1
AISDGQGVQPQH	TRBJ1-5	TRBD1	TRBV10-3
ASSFAGENTEAF	TRBJ1-1	-	TRBV7-3
ASSPSSGGYEQY	TRBJ2-7	TRBD2	TRBV18
ASSYQQGYEQY	TRBJ2-7	-	TRBV6-5
ASSKTGQPNTEAF	TRBJ1-1	-	TRBV7-8
ASSPMGLAGDEQF	TRBJ2-1	TRBD2	TRBV9
ARSSPRGDFYEQY	TRBJ2-7	-	TRBV7-5
ASSEAYEAF	TRBJ1-1	-	TRBV6-1
ASSPHGPTIGYT	TRBJ1-2	-	TRBV19
ASSLVGLAGKWY	TRBJ2-7	TRBD2	TRBV7-2
ASSVTPARGSGANVLT	TRBJ2-6	-	TRBV9
ASSLPTGGKDEQF	TRBJ2-1	TRBD1	TRBV19